Listed here are 5 T cell receptor beta chains from one sample, sequenced in a study of T-cell memory formation after mild COVID-19. TCRdb re-called the 5' RACE reads with MiXCR, one entry per CDR3 protein. The sample gives more than 250,000 distinct CDR3 sequences, around 15% of which show up once; 20% to 25% is in the top ten. The sequenced sample was PBMCs or a T cell subset sorted from them (not recorded which). The receptors stem from a man between 18 and 29 years old who had mild COVID-19 (a few samples of this study predate the infection). Cell type and time point are not known.

This clonotype was counted only a few times. The chain is built from TRBV11-2 and TRBJ2-3, with unresolved D. There are 13 residues in the CDR3. Trimming stripped 4 bases from V and 4 bases from J, with 9 bases between. Germline CDR1 SGHAT, CDR2 FQNNGV. The CDR3 DNA is TGTGCCAGCAGCTCTCCTAGGGCAGATACGCAGTATTTT. It codes for CASSSPRADTQYF.

This clonotype turned up a few times. The CDR3 loop is CASSRSGGANEQFF. CDR3 bases: TGTGCCAGCAGCCGTAGCGGGGGGGCCAATGAGCAGTTCTTC. The rearrangement uses TRBV3-1 and TRBJ2-1; 11 positions match TRBD2. The CDR3 totals 14 residues. The trim removed 4 bases at V and 6 bases at J, leaving 2 bases unmatched. Germline V gene sequence: CDR1 LGHDT, CDR2 YNNKEL (reference sequence).

The rearrangement joins TRBV12-3 or TRBV12-4 to TRBJ2-2; perhaps TRBD2 as D (5 bases). V lost 3 bases to trimming and J lost 7 bases, with 18 bases between them. This CDR3 spans 16 amino acids. The CDR3 spells CASSLGWTGPGGELFF. The CDR3 DNA reads TGTGCCAGCAGTTTGGGATGGACTGGACCGGGCGGGGAGCTGTTTTTT.

For the CDR3, the DNA is TGTGCCAGCAGTTACTCAGGGAGAGACCTCGAGCAGTACTTC. Protein sequence: CASSYSGRDLEQYF. This chain connects TRBV6-2 or TRBV6-3 to TRBJ2-7, with D maybe TRBD2 (5 bases). Germline assignment: CDR1 MNHEY and CDR2 SVGEGT. Trimming pared 0 bases from V and 6 bases from J, leaving 12 bases between. CDR3 length: 14 amino acids.

The chain combines TRBV5-1 with TRBJ2-1, with 12 bases identical to TRBD2. V shed 2 bases, J shed 8 bases, and the junction held 11 bases outside the gene matches. Per germline, CDR1 SGHRS and CDR2 YFSETQ. CDR3 length: 17 residues. The CDR3 loop reads CASSLTGLAGSRHEQFF. DNA of the CDR3: TGCGCCAGCAGCTTAACAGGACTAGCGGGGTCCCGACATGAGCAGTTCTTC.